Below, 23 T cell receptor beta chains from the same sample are listed, as sequenced in a study of blood T cell repertoires in COVID-19. Using immunoSEQ multiplex PCR, the repertoire was profiled, and TCRdb retains in-frame clones only, with some absent. The sample holds around 130,000 clones, around 91% seen once. Specimen: peripheral blood. All receptors come from a man aged 65-85 years with active or convalescent COVID-19.

This chain connects TRBV11-3 to TRBJ1-3; a weak D match, TRBD1 (6 bases). Trimming removed 4 bases from V and 2 bases from J, with 15 bases in between. The CDR3 length is 16 residues. CDR1 SGHNT and CDR2 YENEEA come from the germline V gene. CDR3 amino acids: CASSSPAGAPGNTIYF. The DNA of the CDR3 is TGTGCCAGCAGCTCCCCGGCAGGGGCACCTGGAAACACCATATATTTT. The variable domain in full, completed from reference TRBV11-3 and TRBJ1-3, reads EAGVVQSPRYKIIEKKQPVAFWCNPISGHNTLYWYLQNLGQGPELLIRYENEEAVDDSQLPKDRFSAERLKGVDSTLKIQPAELGDSAVYLCASSSPAGAPGNTIYFGEGSWLTVV.

The rearrangement joins TRBV19 to TRBJ2-3; D may be TRBD2 (6 bases). In germline, CDR1 is LNHDA, CDR2 SQIVND (reference sequence). CDR3 length: 15 residues. V lost 8 bases and J 0 bases, leaving 15 bases between the germline ends. The CDR3 nucleotides are TGTGCCAGTTCCTTAAGCGGGTTTAGCACAGATACGCAGTATTTT. Amino acids: CASSLSGFSTDTQYF.

The CDR3 bases are TGTGCCAGCAGCCGACTAGCGGATCGTCCAGATACGCAGTATTTT. It yields the protein CASSRLADRPDTQYF. The chain uses TRBV3-1 (or the pseudogene TRBV3-2) and TRBJ2-3, with 9 bases that match TRBD2. The CDR3 has 15 residues. Trimming removed 4 bases from V and 4 bases from J; junction bases left unmatched: 6. Germline V lookup: CDR1 LGHDT, CDR2 YNNKEL (reference sequence).

The J gene is TRBJ1-5, the V gene TRBV6-4; no clear D gene. Germline CDR1 reads MRHNA; CDR2 reads SNTAGT. V was cut by 4 bases and J by 4 bases, with 8 bases left in between. There are 13 residues in the CDR3. This CDR3 is CASSVAGNQPQHF. In DNA, the CDR3 is TGTGCCAGCAGTGTAGCGGGGAATCAGCCCCAGCATTTT.

The rearrangement uses TRBV11-2 and TRBJ2-1, with 8 bases fitting TRBD2. The germline CDR1 and CDR2 sequences are SGHAT and FQNNGV. After removal of 5 bases from V and 3 bases from J, the junction contained 6 bases not matched to a gene. This CDR3 has 15 residues. The CDR3 loop reads CASSPITSGYNEQFF. The CDR3 DNA reads as TGTGCCAGCAGCCCAATCACTAGCGGCTACAATGAGCAGTTCTTC.

This CDR3 reads CASSIIRTGPNYGYTF. The CDR3 coding sequence is TGTGCCAGTAGTATAATTCGGACAGGCCCTAACTATGGCTACACCTTC. This chain links TRBV19 with TRBJ1-2, with TRBD1 identical over 7 bases. V was pared by 2 bases and J by 0 bases, with 6 bases of the junction left unmatched. Germline CDR1 LNHDA, CDR2 SQIVND (reference sequence). The CDR3 is 16 residues long.

The chain couples TRBV6-5 to TRBJ2-7; 8 bases map to TRBD1. This CDR3 region has 14 residues. The V segment lost 2 bases and the J segment 6 bases; nucleotides outside the gene matches: 6. Per germline, CDR1 MNHEY and CDR2 SVGAGI. Here the CDR3 DNA reads TGTGCCAGCAGTTACCTGGACAGGGAGTCCGAGCAGTACTTC. This translates into CASSYLDRESEQYF.

The chain employs TRBV9 and TRBJ1-2, with TRBD1 identical over 7 bases. V gave up 4 bases and J gave up 6 bases; unmatched junction bases: 12. Germline V gene data show CDR1 as SGDLS and CDR2 as YYNGEE. The CDR3 contains 15 residues. The CDR3 DNA is TGTGCCAGCAGCCCCACGGGACAGCCTGAAGATGGCTACACCTTC. This encodes CASSPTGQPEDGYTF. The full variable domain, rest sourced from reference TRBV9 and TRBJ1-2, is DSGVTQTPKHLITATGQRVTLRCSPRSGDLSVYWYQQSLDQGLQFLIQYYNGEERAKGNILERFSAQQFPDLHSELNLSSLELGDSALYFCASSPTGQPEDGYTFGSGTRLTVV.

In the case of this clone: The identical CDR3 is also encoded by other nucleotide sequences in the sample. The gene calls are TRBV28 and TRBJ1-2, with 7 positions matching TRBD1. Losses at the gene ends were 4 bases for V and 2 bases for J; bases not matched to a gene: 1. The CDR3 totals 13 residues. Germline V gene sequence: CDR1 MDHEN, CDR2 SYDVKM. CDR3 residues: CASSSQGNYGYTF. The CDR3 nucleotides read TGTGCCAGCAGTTCACAGGGGAACTATGGCTACACCTTC.

The V gene is TRBV24-1, the J gene TRBJ2-7; D is perhaps TRBD2 (5 bases). CDR3 length: 12 residues. Germline V gene data show CDR1 as KGHDR and CDR2 as SFDVKD. Deletions cut 0 bases from V and 7 bases from J, with 6 bases between. The CDR3: CATSDLGREQYF. The DNA for the CDR3 is TGTGCCACCAGTGATTTGGGGAGAGAGCAGTACTTC.

The V gene is TRBV19, the J gene TRBJ2-1; 8 positions agree with TRBD2. After removal of 1 base from V and 7 bases from J, the junction contained 6 bases not matched to a gene. CDR3 length: 15 residues. In germline, CDR1 is LNHDA, CDR2 SQIVND (reference sequence). CDR3 sequence reads: CASSIAGGPGNEQFF. For the CDR3, the DNA is TGTGCCAGTAGTATAGCGGGAGGGCCGGGGAATGAGCAGTTCTTC.

The chain joins TRBV6-5 to TRBJ2-3; the D is unclear. From germline, CDR1 is MNHEY and CDR2 SVGAGI. This CDR3 has 13 amino acids. The V end lost 2 bases, the J end lost 2 bases, and 5 bases lay between the germline ends. The CDR3 DNA reads as TGTGCCAGCAGTTACGACATCACAGATACGCAGTATTTT. Translation gives CASSYDITDTQYF.

The chain uses TRBV5-5 and TRBJ2-6; 13 nucleotides align to TRBD2. Germline assignment: CDR1 SGHKS and CDR2 YYEKEE (reference sequence). The V gene end was trimmed by 4 bases and the J gene end by 1 base; junction bases not matched to a gene: 5. There are 18 residues in the CDR3. CDR3 protein: CASSKTSGRFSGANVLTF. The CDR3 coding sequence is TGTGCCAGCAGCAAGACTAGCGGGAGGTTTTCTGGGGCCAACGTCCTGACTTTC.

V gene TRBV5-1 combines with J gene TRBJ1-2, with unresolved D. The CDR3 consists of 13 residues. The germline gives CDR1 SGHRS, CDR2 YFSETQ. V was trimmed by 4 bases and J by 7 bases, leaving 14 bases between them. The CDR3 is CASSRESLGGYTF. The CDR3 DNA sequence: TGCGCCAGCAGCCGGGAGTCCCTCGGTGGCTACACCTTC.

V gene TRBV29-1 combines with J gene TRBJ1-4, with D maybe TRBD1 (6 bases). V was cut by 5 bases and J by 3 bases, with 10 bases left in between. CDR1 and CDR2 (germline): SQVTM, ANQGSEA. This CDR3 contains 13 residues. CDR3 coding DNA: TGCAGCGTTCCGACAGGTTCTAATGAAAAACTGTTTTTT. It specifies CSVPTGSNEKLFF.

V and J are TRBV19 and TRBJ1-5; D is possibly TRBD1 (5 bases). The ends were cut back, 5 bases at V and 0 bases at J, with 14 bases in the middle. The CDR3 is 16 residues long. CDR1 LNHDA and CDR2 SQIVND come from the germline V gene (reference sequence). DNA for the CDR3: TGTGCCAGTAGTCGACAGACAGCTTATAGCAATCAGCCCCAGCATTTT. This translates into CASSRQTAYSNQPQHF.

This chain joins TRBV6-5 and TRBJ1-2, with TRBD1 identical over 8 bases. V trimming: 4 bases; J trimming: 4 bases; junction bases outside the gene matches: 8. The CDR3 contains 15 residues. The germline gives CDR1 MNHEY, CDR2 SVGAGI. CDR3 sequence reads: CASSSYRGSSYGYTF. The CDR3 bases are TGTGCCAGCAGTTCTTACAGGGGGTCTAGCTATGGCTACACCTTC.

CDR3 sequence: CASSYRRANYGYTF. CDR3 nucleotides: TGTGCCAGCAGTTACAGAAGAGCTAACTATGGCTACACCTTC. This sequence joins TRBV28 and TRBJ1-2, with D unresolved. The length of the CDR3 is 14 residues. CDR1 is MDHEN and CDR2 is SYDVKM in the germline V gene. Trimming shortened V by 4 bases and J by 0 bases, and 9 bases separated the two germline ends.

This clone was seen once. J is TRBJ2-7 and V is TRBV11-3; 8 bases align to TRBD1. Germline CDR1 reads SGHNT; CDR2 reads YENEEA. J was trimmed by 0 bases and V by 0 bases; bases with no gene match: 16. The CDR3 runs 20 residues. CDR3 in amino acids: CASSLEYADRGPRNSYEQYF. For the CDR3, the DNA is TGTGCCAGCAGCTTAGAGTATGCAGACAGGGGTCCCCGGAACTCCTACGAGCAGTACTTC.

The chain has TRBV10-3 and TRBJ1-2; D gene uncertain. Trimming took 5 bases from V and 4 from J, leaving 14 bases between them. The CDR3 is made up of 14 amino acids. CDR1 is ENHRY and CDR2 is SYGVKD in the germline V gene. CDR3 in amino acids: CAISPTTNSYGYTF. CDR3 DNA sequence: TGTGCCATCAGTCCGACGACAAACTCCTATGGCTACACCTTC.

This chain joins TRBV11-2 and TRBJ1-1; D not resolved. Germline V gives CDR1 SGHAT, CDR2 FQNNGV. The CDR3 spans 13 residues. V lost 1 base to trimming and J lost 5 bases, with 8 bases between them. The CDR3, as DNA: TGTGCCAGCAGCTTAGCGGGTTATACTGAAGCTTTCTTT. As protein: CASSLAGYTEAFF.

This clone was observed a handful of times. J is TRBJ1-2 and V is TRBV19; no definite D call. CDR3 size: 14 residues. Germline V gives CDR1 LNHDA, CDR2 SQIVND (reference sequence). Trimming stripped 3 bases from V and 7 bases from J, with 15 bases between. As DNA, the CDR3 is TGTGCCAGTAGTATCAGAGGACGGGAGGGTGGCTACACCTTC. Amino acids: CASSIRGREGGYTF.

V is TRBV7-9 and J is TRBJ2-1, with 7 bases matching TRBD1. The germline gives CDR1 SEHNR, CDR2 FQNEAQ (reference sequence). This CDR3 has 15 amino acids. After removal of 5 bases from V and 5 bases from J, the junction contained 9 bases not matched to a gene. The CDR3 nucleotides read TGTGCCAGCAGCACTCGAACAGGGGTCAACAATGAGCAGTTCTTC. This gives the protein CASSTRTGVNNEQFF.